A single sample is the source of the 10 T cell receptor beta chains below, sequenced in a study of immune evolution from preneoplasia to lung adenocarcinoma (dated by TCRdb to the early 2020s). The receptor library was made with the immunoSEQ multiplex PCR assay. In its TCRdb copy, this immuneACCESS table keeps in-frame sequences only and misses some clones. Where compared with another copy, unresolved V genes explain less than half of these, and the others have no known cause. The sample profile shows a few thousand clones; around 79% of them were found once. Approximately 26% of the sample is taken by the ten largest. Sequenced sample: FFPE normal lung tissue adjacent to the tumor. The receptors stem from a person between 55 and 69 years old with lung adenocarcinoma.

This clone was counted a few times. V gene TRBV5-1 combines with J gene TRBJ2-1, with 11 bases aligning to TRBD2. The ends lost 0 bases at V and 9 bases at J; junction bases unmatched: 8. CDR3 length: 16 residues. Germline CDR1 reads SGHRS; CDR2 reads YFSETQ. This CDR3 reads CASSLAETSGIGEQFF. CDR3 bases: TGCGCCAGCAGCTTGGCCGAGACTAGCGGGATCGGTGAGCAGTTCTTC. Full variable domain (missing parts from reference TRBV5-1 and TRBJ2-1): KAGVTQTPRYLIKTRGQQVTLSCSPISGHRSVSWYQQTPGQGLQFLFEYFSETQRNKGNFPGRFSGRQFSNSRSEMNVSTLELGDSALYLCASSLAETSGIGEQFFGPGTRLTVL.

This CDR3 reads CASSPGRSSGNTIYF. The DNA for the CDR3 is TGTGCCAGCAGCCCCGGGAGGAGCTCTGGAAACACCATATATTTT. This chain uses TRBV7-8 with TRBJ1-3; D unclear. Germline lookup yields CDR1 SGHVS and CDR2 FQNEAQ. The CDR3 contains 15 residues. V was cut by 5 bases and J by 0 bases, with 11 bases left in between.

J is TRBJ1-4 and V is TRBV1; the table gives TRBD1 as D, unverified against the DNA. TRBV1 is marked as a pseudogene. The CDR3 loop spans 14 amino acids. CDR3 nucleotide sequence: TGCACCAGCAGCCTAGGACAGGACGGGGAAAAACTGTTTTTT. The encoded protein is CTSSLGQDGEKLFF.

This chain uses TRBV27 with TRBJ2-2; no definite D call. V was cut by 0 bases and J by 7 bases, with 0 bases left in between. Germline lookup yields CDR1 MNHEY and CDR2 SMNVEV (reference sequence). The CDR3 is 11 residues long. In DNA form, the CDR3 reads TGTGCCAGCAGTTTATCCGGGGAGCTGTTTTTT. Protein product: CASSLSGELFF.

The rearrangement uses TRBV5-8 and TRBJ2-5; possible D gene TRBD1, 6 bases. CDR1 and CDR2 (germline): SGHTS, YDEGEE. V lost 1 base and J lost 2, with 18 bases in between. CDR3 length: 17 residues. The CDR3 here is CASSLYPGGGYQETQYF. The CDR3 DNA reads TGTGCCAGCAGCTTGTATCCGGGTGGGGGCTATCAAGAGACCCAGTACTTC. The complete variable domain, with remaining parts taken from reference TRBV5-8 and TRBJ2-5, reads EAGVTQSPTHLIKTRGQQATLRCSPISGHTSVYWYQQALGLGLQFLLWYDEGEERNRGNFPPRFSGRQFPNYSSELNVNALELEDSALYLCASSLYPGGGYQETQYFGPGTRLLVL.

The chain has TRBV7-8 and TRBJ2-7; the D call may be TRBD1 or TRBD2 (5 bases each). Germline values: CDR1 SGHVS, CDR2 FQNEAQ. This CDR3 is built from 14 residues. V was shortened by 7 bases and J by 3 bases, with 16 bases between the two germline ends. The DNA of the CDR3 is TGTGCCAGCACCTCCAGGGAGTCGCACTACGAGCAGTACTTC. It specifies CASTSRESHYEQYF. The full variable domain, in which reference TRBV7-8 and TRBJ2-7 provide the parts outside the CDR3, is GAGVSQSPRYKVAKRGQDVALRCDPISGHVSLFWYQQALGQGPEFLTYFQNEAQLDKSGLPSDRFFAERPEGSVSTLKIQRTQQEDSAVYLCASTSRESHYEQYFGPGTRLTVT.

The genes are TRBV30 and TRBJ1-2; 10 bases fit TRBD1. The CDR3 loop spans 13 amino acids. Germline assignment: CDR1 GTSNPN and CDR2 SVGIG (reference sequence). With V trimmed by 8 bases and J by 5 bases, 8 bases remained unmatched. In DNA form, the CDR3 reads TGTGCCCGAGACCGGGACAGGGGATATGGCTACACCTTC. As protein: CARDRDRGYGYTF.

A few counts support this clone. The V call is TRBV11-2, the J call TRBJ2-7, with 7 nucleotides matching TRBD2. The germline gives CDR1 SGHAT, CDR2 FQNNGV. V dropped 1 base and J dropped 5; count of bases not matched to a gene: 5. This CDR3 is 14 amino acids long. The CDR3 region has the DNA TGTGCCAGCAGCTTAGCCCACGGGGGGAACGAGCAGTACTTC. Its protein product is CASSLAHGGNEQYF.

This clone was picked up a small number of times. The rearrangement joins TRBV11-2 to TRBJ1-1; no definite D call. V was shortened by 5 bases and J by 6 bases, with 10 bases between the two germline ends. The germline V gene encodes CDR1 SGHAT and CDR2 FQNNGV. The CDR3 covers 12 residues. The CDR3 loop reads CASSLAPSEAFF. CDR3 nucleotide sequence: TGTGCCAGCAGCCTGGCACCATCTGAAGCTTTCTTT.

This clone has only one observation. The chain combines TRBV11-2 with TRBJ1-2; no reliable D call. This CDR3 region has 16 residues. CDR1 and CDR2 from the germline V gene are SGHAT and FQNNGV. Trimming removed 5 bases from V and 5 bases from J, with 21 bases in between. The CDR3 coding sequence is TGTGCCAGCAGCCCAGCCCCGGGCGGTTCAATATATGGCTACACCTTC. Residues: CASSPAPGGSIYGYTF. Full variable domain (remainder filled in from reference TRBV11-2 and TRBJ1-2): EAGVAQSPRYKIIEKRQSVAFWCNPISGHATLYWYQQILGQGPKLLIQFQNNGVVDDSQLPKDRFSAERLKGVDSTLKIQPAKLEDSAVYLCASSPAPGGSIYGYTFGSGTRLTVV.